This T cell receptor (beta chain) was profiled in a study of T cell repertoires in cytomegalovirus infection. Concerning this clonotype: As yet, its antigen is unknown.

The CDR3 sequence is 18 residues long. V was pared by 5 bases and J by 2 bases, with 15 bases of the junction left unmatched. Germline V lookup: CDR1 MNHEY, CDR2 SVGEGT. TCRdb re-analysed the reads in MiXCR, keeping a single row per CDR3 protein. This table has approximately 990,000 distinct CDR3 sequences, around 32% appearing once. The TCR sequence derives from a human donor in good health (CMV status not recorded). Some clones in this sample may be carry-over from other donors' samples. This sequence joins TRBV6-2 or TRBV6-3 and TRBJ2-1; TRBD1 agrees at 7 bases. The input for sequencing was cultured CD8+ T cells from PBMCs, taken from culture after CMV antigen stimulation. CDR3 nucleotide sequence: TGTGCCAGCAGTCCTCAATTCCGCCAGGGGGTTACCTACAATGAGCAGTTCTTC. Translating gives CASSPQFRQGVTYNEQFF.